Shown below are 27 T cell receptor beta chains from a single sample sequenced in a study of regulatory T cells in long-lasting Graves disease. Relying on iRepertoire HTBI primers and Arm-PCR of CDR3 regions, the team built TCR beta libraries. TCRdb analysed the multiplex PCR reads with MiXCR anew, one entry per CDR3 protein. The sample lists approximately 380,000 distinct CDR3 sequences; about a fifth were seen once. Time point indicated: persistent/refractory GD, antithyroid drugs over 5 years with positive TRAb. Construction of the TCR library relied on RNA isolated from PBMCs. The specimen comprised peripheral blood mononuclear cells (PBMCs), sampled when the disease was refractory, from a patient treated with antithyroid drugs. These receptors all come from a female donor with Graves disease.

The rearrangement links TRBV6-2 or TRBV6-3 to TRBJ2-7; the D is unclear. The CDR3 covers 13 residues. CDR1 MNHEY and CDR2 SVGEGT come from the germline V gene. V was clipped by 6 bases and J by 1 base, with 10 bases between them. The CDR3 DNA reads as TGTGCCAGCAGGCAGACCTTATCCTACGAGCAGTACTTC. It translates to CASRQTLSYEQYF.

The rearrangement uses TRBV18 and TRBJ1-2, with TRBD1 identical over 7 bases. Germline CDR1 KGHSH, CDR2 LQKENI. V trimming: 2 bases; J trimming: 1 base; junction bases outside the gene matches: 1. This CDR3 is 14 amino acids long. CDR3 DNA: TGTGCCAGCTCACCAGGGACAGATAACTATGGCTACACCTTC. It translates to CASSPGTDNYGYTF.

This clonotype showed up many times. The rearrangement uses TRBV20-1 and TRBJ1-2; D perhaps matches TRBD1 (5 bases). The CDR3 is 14 residues long. Deletions cut 6 bases from V and 0 bases from J, with 14 bases between. The germline V gene has CDR1 DFQATT and CDR2 SNEGSKA (reference sequence). The CDR3 spells CSAVEGATNYGYTF. As DNA, the CDR3 is TGCAGTGCCGTCGAAGGGGCAACTAACTATGGCTACACCTTC.

This clonotype was observed many times. V and J are TRBV11-3 and TRBJ1-2, with D possibly matching TRBD1 (5 bases). Trimming took 4 bases from V and 3 from J, leaving 21 bases between them. The CDR3 consists of 17 residues. Germline CDR1 is SGHNT and CDR2 is YENEEA. This chain's CDR3 is CASSSRNRDGNYYGYTF. In DNA, the CDR3 is TGTGCCAGCAGCTCGAGAAACCGGGACGGCAATTACTATGGCTACACCTTC.

This clonotype was observed at least ten times. The V and J genes are TRBV27 and TRBJ1-1; 8 bases fit TRBD1. This CDR3 is built from 15 residues. Germline values: CDR1 MNHEY, CDR2 SMNVEV (reference sequence). J was trimmed by 3 bases and V by 2 bases; bases with no gene match: 5. The CDR3 coding sequence is TGTGCCAGCAGTTTACAGGGGGCGCGACACACTGAAGCTTTCTTT. It encodes CASSLQGARHTEAFF.

This clonotype was seen a handful of times. The rearrangement links TRBV6-5 to TRBJ2-2, with no clear D. Germline V lookup: CDR1 MNHEY, CDR2 SVGAGI. V was cut by 2 bases and J by 6 bases, with 7 bases left in between. The CDR3 runs 13 residues. The chain's CDR3 is CASSYPSAGELFF. The CDR3 DNA reads as TGTGCCAGCAGTTACCCCAGCGCCGGGGAGCTGTTTTTT.

This clonotype came up many times. The chain is built from TRBV2 and TRBJ1-1; TRBD1 matches at 7 bases. The V gene's germline CDR1 is SNHLY and CDR2 FYNNEI. This CDR3 region has 15 residues. V lost 5 bases and J lost 0; bases outside the gene matches: 6. The CDR3 DNA reads TGTGCCAGCAGTTTACCCAGGGGGGTGAACACTGAAGCTTTCTTT. It translates to CASSLPRGVNTEAFF. Supplemented by reference TRBV2 and TRBJ1-1, the full variable domain reads EPEVTQTPSHQVTQMGQEVILRCVPISNHLYFYWYRQILGQKVEFLVSFYNNEISEKSEIFDDQFSVERPDGSNFTLKIRSTKLEDSAMYFCASSLPRGVNTEAFFGQGTRLTVV.

V gene TRBV19 combines with J gene TRBJ2-6; TRBD1 matches at 10 bases. This CDR3 has 19 residues. V dropped 5 bases and J dropped 1; count of bases not matched to a gene: 11. Germline-derived CDR1 and CDR2 are LNHDA and SQIVND (reference sequence). CDR3 in DNA: TGTGCCAGTAGTCTCGGGACAGGGGTAATTGGGTCTGGGGCCAACGTCCTGACTTTC. This encodes CASSLGTGVIGSGANVLTF.

The chain carries TRBV15 and TRBJ2-3; 7 bases map to TRBD1. Germline CDR1 and CDR2: LNHNV and YYDKDF (reference sequence). V shed 0 bases, J shed 5 bases, and the junction held 8 bases outside the gene matches. CDR3 length equals 16 residues. CDR3 nucleotide sequence: TGTGCCACCAGCAGAGATCAGGGGGTCGCACAAGATACGCAGTATTTT. Translating it yields CATSRDQGVAQDTQYF.

The genes are TRBV29-1 and TRBJ1-5; D remains ambiguous. Trimming left V 6 bases short and J 3 bases short, with 15 bases between. This CDR3 spans 14 amino acids. Germline values: CDR1 SQVTM, CDR2 ANQGSEA. The CDR3 DNA reads as TGCAGCGTAGCAGGAGGTTCGGTCAATCAGCCCCAGCATTTT. Translation: CSVAGGSVNQPQHF.

This clonotype was counted only a few times. The rearrangement uses TRBV6-2 or TRBV6-3 and TRBJ1-6; perhaps TRBD1 as D (5 bases). Germline V gives CDR1 MNHEY, CDR2 SVGEGT. This CDR3 is 14 amino acids long. Trimming removed 0 bases from V and 11 bases from J, with 11 bases in between. CDR3 DNA: TGTGCCAGCAGTTACTCCGAGGGGTCGACACCCCTCCACTTT. Its protein is CASSYSEGSTPLHF.

This rearrangement joins TRBV27 to TRBJ1-4, with TRBD1 matching over 7 bases. The CDR3 contains 15 residues. Germline assignment: CDR1 MNHEY and CDR2 SMNVEV (reference sequence). J lost 8 bases, V lost 5 bases, and 11 bases had no gene match. In nucleotides, the CDR3 is TGTGCCAGCAGTACAACAGGGGCAAGTGGCGAAAAACTGTTTTTT. Its protein is CASSTTGASGEKLFF.

The sample holds many counts of this clonotype. The rearrangement joins TRBV28 to TRBJ2-7; 9 bases fit TRBD1. V lost 7 bases, J lost 4 bases, and 8 bases stayed unmatched. The germline V gene has CDR1 MDHEN and CDR2 SYDVKM. The CDR3 has 14 amino acids. The CDR3 loop reads CASTLGQGGYEQYF. CDR3 nucleotides: TGTGCCAGCACTCTGGGACAGGGTGGGTACGAGCAGTACTTC.

This clonotype appeared a few times. The chain uses TRBV6-1 and TRBJ2-6; the match to TRBD1 covers 10 bases. J gave up 3 bases and V 7 bases, and 15 bases lay outside the gene matches. CDR1 and CDR2 from the germline V gene are MNHNS and SASEGT. CDR3 length: 19 residues. The DNA for the CDR3 is TGTGCCAGCATCTACACGTTGACAGGGGGCGTAAGTGGGGCCAACGTCCTGACTTTC. Residues: CASIYTLTGGVSGANVLTF.

This clonotype was seen ten or more times. V and J are TRBV28 and TRBJ2-7; no clear D gene. The CDR3 length is 13 residues. Germline V gene data show CDR1 as MDHEN and CDR2 as SYDVKM. V was shortened by 5 bases and J by 0 bases, with 8 bases between the two germline ends. The CDR3, as DNA: TGTGCCAGCAGTAATACTGGCTCCTACGAGCAGTACTTC. Residues: CASSNTGSYEQYF. The whole variable domain, filled in from reference TRBV28 and TRBJ2-7, reads DVKVTQSSRYLVKRTGEKVFLECVQDMDHENMFWYRQDPGLGLRLIYFSYDVKMKEKGDIPEGYSVSREKKERFSLILESASTNQTSMYLCASSNTGSYEQYFGPGTRLTVT.

This clonotype was detected many times. Mismatch with germline at one junction end may stem from a read error. The V call is TRBV7-2, the J call TRBJ1-2; D gene unclear. CDR3 length: 13 amino acids. Per germline, CDR1 SGHTA and CDR2 FQGNSA. CDR3 DNA sequence: TGTGCCAGCAGCTTCGGACGGACCTATGACTACACCTTC. This codes for CASSFGRTYDYTF.

This clonotype showed up many times. The J gene is TRBJ2-7, the V gene TRBV7-9; TRBD1 matches at 8 bases. This CDR3 is built from 14 residues. Germline trimming cut 5 bases from V and 6 bases from J; bases unmatched to any gene: 9. The germline CDR1 and CDR2 sequences are SEHNR and FQNEAQ (reference sequence). In nucleotides, the CDR3 is TGTGCCAGCAGCCCCCCTGGACAGGGACGCGAGCAGTACTTC. Protein: CASSPPGQGREQYF.

This rearrangement joins TRBV20-1 to TRBJ2-1; 8 bases align to TRBD2. Trimming removed 0 bases from V and 6 bases from J; junction bases left unmatched: 10. The CDR3 is 16 residues long. Germline assignment: CDR1 DFQATT and CDR2 SNEGSKA (reference sequence). The CDR3 coding sequence is TGCAGTGCTAGAGACCTTACCCGACTAGCGCGCAATGAGCAGTTCTTC. Its translation is CSARDLTRLARNEQFF.

This clonotype was detected ten times or more. The rearrangement links TRBV12-3 or TRBV12-4 to TRBJ2-7; no definite D call. The CDR3 is 13 residues long. The ends were cut back, 1 base at V and 3 bases at J, with 7 bases in the middle. For the CDR3, the DNA is TGTGCCAGCAGTTTAGAGGTGAACTACGAGCAGTACTTC. This encodes CASSLEVNYEQYF.

The rearrangement links TRBV5-1 to TRBJ2-6; D unresolved. V was trimmed by 7 bases and J by 0 bases, leaving 5 bases between them. Germline CDR1 SGHRS, CDR2 YFSETQ. This CDR3 spans 13 amino acids. This chain's CDR3 is CASHLSGANVLTF. The CDR3 coding sequence is TGCGCCAGCCATCTCTCTGGGGCCAACGTCCTGACTTTC. Filled out from reference TRBV5-1 and TRBJ2-6, the complete variable domain reads KAGVTQTPRYLIKTRGQQVTLSCSPISGHRSVSWYQQTPGQGLQFLFEYFSETQRNKGNFPGRFSGRQFSNSRSEMNVSTLELGDSALYLCASHLSGANVLTFGAGSRLTVL.

V usage is TRBV28 and J usage is TRBJ2-7; D is possibly TRBD1 (5 bases). Germline V lookup: CDR1 MDHEN, CDR2 SYDVKM. The V and J ends lost 7 bases and 1 base respectively, with 11 bases between them. The CDR3 totals 13 residues. Here the CDR3 reads CASIEHRSYEQYF. Here the CDR3 DNA reads TGTGCCAGCATCGAACACAGGTCCTACGAGCAGTACTTC.

This clonotype was counted a few times. CDR3 amino acids: CASSLGLAELNLAKNIQYF. The CDR3 DNA reads TGCGCCAGCAGCTTGGGACTAGCGGAATTAAACTTAGCCAAAAACATTCAGTACTTC. This sequence joins TRBV5-1 and TRBJ2-4; 9 bases are a match to TRBD2. The CDR3 spans 19 residues. V dropped 0 bases and J dropped 0; count of bases not matched to a gene: 10. Germline lookup yields CDR1 SGHRS and CDR2 YFSETQ.

This chain links TRBV7-9 with TRBJ2-7; TRBD1 might be the D (6 bases). Germline V CDR1 and CDR2: SEHNR, FQNEAQ (reference sequence). The CDR3 extends over 15 amino acids. Trimming removed 4 bases at V and 2 bases at J, with 15 bases between. The CDR3 region has the DNA TGTGCCAGCAGCTCCCCTGAGGACAGCACCTACGAGCAGTACTTC. Its protein product is CASSSPEDSTYEQYF.

This clonotype was recorded many times. This chain joins TRBV12-3 or TRBV12-4 and TRBJ2-2; TRBD2 matches at 9 bases. Unmatched junction bases numbered 7, after V lost 1 base and J lost 7 bases. The CDR3 totals 16 residues. The DNA for the CDR3 is TGTGCCAGCAGTTTAGGCGGGAGGGGATTACTCGGGGAGCTGTTTTTT. Translation gives CASSLGGRGLLGELFF.

This clonotype came up many times. The gene calls are TRBV28 and TRBJ1-5, with 11 bases lining up with TRBD1. V trimming: 8 bases; J trimming: 3 bases; junction bases outside the gene matches: 6. The germline CDR1 and CDR2 sequences are MDHEN and SYDVKM. The CDR3 is 15 residues long. CDR3 sequence (DNA): TGTGCCAGCCACTGGGACAGGGGGTACAATCAGCCCCAGCATTTT. Encoded protein: CASHWDRGYNQPQHF.

Only a few counts were recorded for this clonotype. The chain uses TRBV27 and TRBJ1-2; the match to TRBD1 covers 7 bases. This CDR3 is 13 amino acids long. V shed 3 bases, J shed 6 bases, and the junction held 4 bases outside the gene matches. Germline CDR1 MNHEY, CDR2 SMNVEV (reference sequence). The CDR3 coding sequence is TGTGCCAGCAGTTTCACAGGGGAGCATGGCTACACCTTC. Translation gives CASSFTGEHGYTF.

This clonotype was counted only a few times. The chain employs TRBV14 and TRBJ1-6, with a possible D match to TRBD1 (5 bases). This CDR3 has 16 amino acids. Trimming took 2 bases from V and 4 from J, leaving 12 bases between them. Germline lookup yields CDR1 SGHDN and CDR2 FVKESK. The CDR3 here is CASSQSVGLYNSPLHF. The DNA of the CDR3 is TGTGCCAGCAGCCAATCCGTGGGACTTTATAATTCACCCCTCCACTTT. Combining the CDR3 with reference TRBV14 and TRBJ1-6 gives the whole variable domain EAGVTQFPSHSVIEKGQTVTLRCDPISGHDNLYWYRRVMGKEIKFLLHFVKESKQDESGMPNNRFLAERTGGTYSTLKVQPAELEDSGVYFCASSQSVGLYNSPLHFGNGTRLTVT.